Listed below are T cell receptor beta chains from one sample, sequenced in a study of glioma-infiltrating T cells after dendritic cell vaccination. Clones were sequenced by immunoSEQ multiplex PCR, and TCRdb holds only the in-frame ones, with some missing. The data show about 49,000 clones, with 85% seen just once and roughly an eighth held by the top ten. The sequenced sample was blood, obtained before dendritic cell vaccination. The receptors here all came from a human donor with glioblastoma. The CDR3 runs from the conserved cysteine through the conserved F or W. D genes are given only for firm matches. Size is stated for part of the rows, as once, few or many counts, or as a class when the clone is expanded.

.	.	TRBV29-1	13	TRBJ1-1	TGCAGCGTTGCCAGGGGTGGGAACACTGAAGCTTTCTTT	CSVARGGNTEAFF
.	TRBD2	TRBV27	16	TRBJ2-3	TGTGCCAGCAGTTTAGGCGGGAGGATGAGGACAGATACGCAGTATTTT	CASSLGGRMRTDTQYF
.	TRBD2	TRBV18	18	TRBJ2-6	TGTGCCAGCTCACCACTTGCTAGCGGGAAAGCTGGGGCCAACGTCCTGACTTTC	CASSPLASGKAGANVLTF
.	.	TRBV5-1	11	TRBJ1-2	TGCGCCAGCAGCTCCTCTTATGGCTACACCTTC	CASSSSYGYTF
.	TRBD1	TRBV2	15	TRBJ2-5	TGTGCCAGCATTACCGGACAGGGGCCACAAGAGACCCAGTACTTC	CASITGQGPQETQYF
few	.	TRBV6-1	15	TRBJ1-2	TGTGCCAGCACTACGCCCTCCTCCACTAACTATGGCTACACCTTC	CASTTPSSTNYGYTF
once	.	TRBV6-1	13	TRBJ2-7	TGTGCCAGCGTCTCAGGATTTATCTACGAGCAGTACTTC	CASVSGFIYEQYF
.	.	TRBV9	13	TRBJ1-4	TGTGCCAGCAGCGCCATGACAGGCGAAAAACTGTTTTTT	CASSAMTGEKLFF
.	.	TRBV29-1	16	TRBJ1-1	TGCAGCGTTGCCATCAGGTTGGCACAGTTGAACACTGAAGCTTTCTTT	CSVAIRLAQLNTEAFF
.	.	TRBV7-9	13	TRBJ1-1	TGTGCCAGCAGCCTCCCAGGGGACGGTGAAGCTTTCTTT	CASSLPGDGEAFF
.	TRBD1	TRBV7-2	14	TRBJ1-2	TGTGCCAGCAGCTTGTGGACAGGGAACTATGGCTACACCTTC	CASSLWTGNYGYTF
.	TRBD1	TRBV18	16	TRBJ2-1	TGTGCCAGCTCACCACCGTACAGGGGATCCTACAATGAGCAGTTCTTC	CASSPPYRGSYNEQFF
.	TRBD1	TRBV5-1	14	TRBJ1-1	TGCGCCAGCAGCCAGGACAGGGCCGGCACTGAAGCTTTCTTT	CASSQDRAGTEAFF
.	TRBD2	TRBV27	13	TRBJ2-7	TGTGCCAGCACGGAGCGGGAGTTCTACGAGCAGTACTTC	CASTEREFYEQYF
few	TRBD2	TRBV7-2	18	TRBJ2-5	TGTGCCAGCAGCTTGACCGGGACTAGCGGGGGGGCTCGCGAGACCCAGTACTTC	CASSLTGTSGGARETQYF
.	.	TRBV7-2	14	TRBJ1-3	TGTGCCAGCAGCTTACAGATCTCTGGAAACACCATATATTTT	CASSLQISGNTIYF
.	TRBD2	TRBV11-2	18	TRBJ2-2	TGTGCCAGCAGCTTAGAACTAGCGGGGGGCCTAAACACCGGGGAGCTGTTTTTT	CASSLELAGGLNTGELFF
.	TRBD2	TRBV18	16	TRBJ2-2	TGTGCCAGCTCTCAAGGACTAGCGGATAACACCGGGGAGCTGTTTTTT	CASSQGLADNTGELFF
.	.	TRBV15	16	TRBJ2-7	TGTGCCACCAGTATCCAGACTGGGACTCACGCCTACGAGCAGTACTTC	CATSIQTGTHAYEQYF
.	TRBD1	TRBV5-4	14	TRBJ2-7	TGTGCCAGCGCGATGACAGGGAGCTCCTACGAGCAGTACTTC	CASAMTGSSYEQYF
.	TRBD2	TRBV7-2	16	TRBJ2-1	TGTGCCAGCAGCTTAAGTAGCCTAGCGGGGTACAATGAGCAGTTCTTC	CASSLSSLAGYNEQFF
.	TRBD1	TRBV5-1	14	TRBJ1-1	TGCGCCAGCAGTTCGGGACAGCCCGCTTTTGAAGCTTTCTTT	CASSSGQPAFEAFF
.	TRBD2	TRBV7-2	15	TRBJ2-3	TGTGCCAGCAGCTTAGGCGGGAGGGAAACAGATACGCAGTATTTT	CASSLGGRETDTQYF
once	TRBD2	TRBV7-9	15	TRBJ2-7	TGTGCCAGCAGCCCACTAGGCGGGGGGGCTTACGAGCAGTACTTC	CASSPLGGGAYEQYF
.	TRBD1	TRBV4-2	15	TRBJ1-5	TGTGCCAGCAGCCCCAAGGACAGGGAAGGTCAGCCCCAGCATTTT	CASSPKDREGQPQHF
.	.	TRBV5-1	13	TRBJ1-1	TGCGCCAGCAGGACGGGAGTCAACACTGAAGCTTTCTTT	CASRTGVNTEAFF
.	TRBD1	TRBV7-6	16	TRBJ2-7	TGTGCCAGCAGCCCCACCGTGACAGGGGGGAGCAACGAGCAGTACTTC	CASSPTVTGGSNEQYF
.	.	TRBV19	14	TRBJ1-2	TGTGCCAGTAGTATAGAGGCCAGAAACTATGGCTACACCTTC	CASSIEARNYGYTF
.	TRBD2	TRBV5-6	15	TRBJ2-7	TGTGCCAGCAGCTTGGGGCCTAGCGGGGAATACGAGCAGTACTTC	CASSLGPSGEYEQYF
once	.	TRBV7-2	15	TRBJ1-2	TGTGCCAGCAGCCTGGATTTGGCCGGGAGGTATGGCTACACCTTC	CASSLDLAGRYGYTF
.	.	TRBV19	16	TRBJ2-7	TGTGCCAGTAGTCCCCCTCAAAGACAGTTTTGGTACGAGCAGTACTTC	CASSPPQRQFWYEQYF